These T cell receptor beta chains were read from a single sample in a study of blood T cell repertoires in COVID-19. Profiled with immunoSEQ multiplex PCR; TCRdb holds only in-frame clones, not every one. The table includes roughly 100,000 clones, about two thirds detected once. The source material was peripheral blood. The receptors stem from a human donor with acute or convalescent COVID-19. The donor label of this sample is uncertain. Each CDR3 is given with its conserved first and last residue. The D gene is left open where the match is weak.

d_gene: -
v_gene: TRBV28
j_gene: TRBJ2-7
CDR3aa: CASKRGYEQYF

d_gene: -
v_gene: TRBV2
j_gene: TRBJ1-1
CDR3aa: CASIMTYPTEAFF

d_gene: TRBD1
v_gene: TRBV7-9
j_gene: TRBJ1-1
CDR3aa: CASSPLRDRVNTEAFF

d_gene: -
v_gene: TRBV6-5
j_gene: TRBJ1-2
CDR3aa: CASRGGLRGYGYTF

d_gene: TRBD2
v_gene: TRBV9
j_gene: TRBJ2-3
CDR3aa: CASSASLAGGMGVPDTQYF

d_gene: TRBD2
v_gene: TRBV7-8
j_gene: TRBJ2-5
CDR3aa: CASSLGGGGETQYF

d_gene: TRBD1
v_gene: TRBV29-1
j_gene: TRBJ1-2
CDR3aa: CSVTGGRDYGYTF

d_gene: TRBD1
v_gene: TRBV7-9
j_gene: TRBJ2-2
CDR3aa: CASSLERTGSTGELFF

d_gene: TRBD1
v_gene: TRBV5-1
j_gene: TRBJ1-6
CDR3aa: CASSLTGTGVSPLHF

d_gene: TRBD1
v_gene: TRBV5-6
j_gene: TRBJ1-4
CDR3aa: CASSYARDRSATNEKLFF

d_gene: -
v_gene: TRBV28
j_gene: TRBJ1-2
CDR3aa: CASSWGDARTNYGYTF

d_gene: -
v_gene: TRBV5-6
j_gene: TRBJ1-4
CDR3aa: CASSSRSGRAEWGLFF

d_gene: TRBD1
v_gene: TRBV6-5
j_gene: TRBJ2-7
CDR3aa: CASSYWGQGYGEQYF

d_gene: TRBD1
v_gene: TRBV2
j_gene: TRBJ1-6
CDR3aa: CASSESGTANSPLHF

d_gene: -
v_gene: TRBV4-1
j_gene: TRBJ1-5
CDR3aa: CASSQVMWGSNQPQHF

d_gene: -
v_gene: TRBV13
j_gene: TRBJ2-3
CDR3aa: CASSSPDSNTQYF

d_gene: TRBD2
v_gene: TRBV5-4
j_gene: TRBJ2-2
CDR3aa: CASSVLAGGGTGELFF

d_gene: -
v_gene: TRBV4-1
j_gene: TRBJ1-4
CDR3aa: CASSQVGGATNEKLFF

d_gene: TRBD1
v_gene: TRBV7-9
j_gene: TRBJ2-3
CDR3aa: CASSTKQGSSTDTQYF